The rows below give T cell receptor beta chains drawn from one sample of a study of radiation and T cells in renal cell carcinoma. Measured with immunoSEQ multiplex PCR; TCRdb has only the in-frame clones, and not every one. The sample shows some 120,000 clones, more than 80% of them seen only once. The source was blood, collected from a patient whose treatment included radiotherapy and nephrectomy. The receptors stem from a woman between 55 and 75 years old with renal cell carcinoma. Both conserved end residues are part of each CDR3.

CDR3: CASSLARGAEAFF; V: TRBV7-2; J: TRBJ1-1
CDR3: CASSQGQANTGELFF; V: TRBV7-7; J: TRBJ2-2
CDR3: CASSAREASTDTQYF; V: TRBV18; J: TRBJ2-3
CDR3: CALARGRGGQPQHF; V: TRBV28; J: TRBJ1-5
CDR3: CASSPPPGGANVLTF; V: TRBV5-4; J: TRBJ2-6
CDR3: CASSLSGTGGQVSEQYF; V: TRBV9; J: TRBJ2-7
CDR3: CASSLWSVVETQYF; V: TRBV7-9; J: TRBJ2-5
CDR3: CATGAGPTEAFF; V: TRBV6-5; J: TRBJ1-1
CDR3: CASSWEGGASSYEQYF; V: TRBV7-8; J: TRBJ2-7
CDR3: CASSPVQAFNEQYF; V: TRBV7-2; J: TRBJ2-7
CDR3: CASSPGTSGRNEQFF; V: TRBV18; J: TRBJ2-1
CDR3: CSVVDRGGYEQYF; V: TRBV29-1; J: TRBJ2-7
CDR3: CASRFGQPTNQPQHF; V: TRBV2; J: TRBJ1-5
CDR3: CAWSVTPDSPTGELFF; V: TRBV30; J: TRBJ2-2
CDR3: CASTLLDARGSNYGYTF; V: TRBV19; J: TRBJ1-2
CDR3: CASGPQGFNTEAFF; V: TRBV5-4; J: TRBJ1-1
CDR3: CASSLPRQGNTGELFF; V: TRBV6-5; J: TRBJ2-2
CDR3: CASGMGLDDEQYF; V: TRBV5-1; J: TRBJ2-7
CDR3: CASSYLTEQYF; V: TRBV6-5; J: TRBJ2-7
CDR3: CASSSTGRQGGVFAYEQYF; V: TRBV5-6; J: TRBJ2-7
CDR3: CASYRGGQNYGYTF; V: TRBV7-9; J: TRBJ1-2
CDR3: CASSISGQVGKLFF; V: TRBV19; J: TRBJ1-4
CDR3: CASSEASHSNQPQHF; V: TRBV6-1; J: TRBJ1-5
CDR3: CASSTGTGGFGTGELFF; V: TRBV9; J: TRBJ2-2
CDR3: CASADDRLGNTIYF; V: TRBV2; J: TRBJ1-3
CDR3: CASSPRGANEQFF; V: TRBV7-9; J: TRBJ2-1
CDR3: CASSLGTNQPQHF; V: TRBV7-2; J: TRBJ1-5
CDR3: CASSRRQGDYGYTF; V: TRBV14; J: TRBJ1-2
CDR3: CASGGIDTEAFF; V: TRBV7-6; J: TRBJ1-1
CDR3: CASSFGTEAFF; V: TRBV27; J: TRBJ1-1
CDR3: CASSFGLTGELFF; V: TRBV7-8; J: TRBJ2-2
CDR3: CASSRRTSGSTDTQYF; V: TRBV19; J: TRBJ2-3
CDR3: CASSHRDRGPNTGELFF; V: TRBV18; J: TRBJ2-2
CDR3: CASSQERGRSEQYF; V: TRBV4-3; J: TRBJ2-7
CDR3: CASSLGTANNEQFF; V: TRBV7-3; J: TRBJ2-1
CDR3: CASSQGKGQETQYF; V: TRBV14; J: TRBJ2-5
CDR3: CASSYSTSGQWGYTF; V: TRBV6-5; J: TRBJ1-2
CDR3: CASRTDRSSSYEQYF; V: TRBV2; J: TRBJ2-7
CDR3: CASSLGRTGGNEQFF; V: TRBV7-9; J: TRBJ2-1
CDR3: CASSSSDRGRDTGELFF; V: TRBV7-9; J: TRBJ2-2
CDR3: CATRTGETDTQYF; V: TRBV28; J: TRBJ2-3
CDR3: CASSHGQNQPQHF; V: TRBV6-1; J: TRBJ1-5
CDR3: CASSIAYRDEQFF; V: TRBV19; J: TRBJ2-1
CDR3: CSVATQGAKNIQYF; V: TRBV29-1; J: TRBJ2-4
CDR3: CASSATGTSFAEQYF; V: TRBV4-1; J: .
CDR3: CASSPGRVLDSPLHF; V: TRBV7-6; J: TRBJ1-6
CDR3: CASSVVGIAEAFF; V: TRBV9; J: TRBJ1-1
CDR3: CASSAGQGLILNTEAFF; V: TRBV9; J: TRBJ1-1
CDR3: CASKGTTNEKLFF; V: TRBV30; J: TRBJ1-4
CDR3: CASSRVGLAGVSYNEQFF; V: TRBV7-2; J: TRBJ2-1
CDR3: CASSPSWGQVTAGANVLTF; V: TRBV27; J: TRBJ2-6
CDR3: CASSSTFGTSGRGNEQFF; V: TRBV7-3; J: TRBJ2-1
CDR3: CASSPQVGGLIRSYEQYF; V: TRBV19; J: TRBJ2-7
CDR3: CASSMQGRDYGYTF; V: TRBV19; J: TRBJ1-2
CDR3: CASSYERVYGQPQHF; V: TRBV6-5; J: TRBJ1-5
CDR3: CASRGNPYKPYEQYF; V: TRBV28; J: TRBJ2-7
CDR3: CASSLRPVNTEAFF; V: TRBV5-1; J: TRBJ1-1
CDR3: CASAGGGQGRETQYF; V: TRBV28; J: TRBJ2-5